This TCR beta chain was observed in a study of cytomegalovirus exposure and HLA in healthy donors. Primers: 60 Vbeta forward and 13 Jbeta reverse. Assay: immunoSEQ multiplex PCR; the TCRdb copy retains only in-frame clones and omits some. The table has about 150,000 clones, roughly 70% seen once; the top ten hold about 6.5%. General study points: An analysis done earlier found most TCR beta V segments productive about 90% or about 30% of the time.

In regard to this clone: The antigen is undetermined.

V was pared by 5 bases and J by 2 bases, with 12 bases between. The CDR3 spans 14 residues. CDR1 and CDR2 (germline): ENHRY, SYGVKD. J is TRBJ1-1 and V is TRBV10-3; D is perhaps TRBD1 (6 bases). The sequencing sample was made of PBMCs. This clonotype was sampled from a man aged 25-45 years in good health and CMV-seronegative. The CDR3 is CAISNRGINTEAFF. The CDR3 DNA reads as TGTGCCATCAGTAATAGGGGGATTAACACTGAAGCTTTCTTT.